The 23 T cell receptor beta chains below were found in one sample sequenced in a study of blood T cells in healthy people across ages. A second PCR of roughly 7 to 11 cycles used a sample-barcoded 5' primer and a J-beta primer mix. Each CDR3 protein gets one entry after TCRdb re-called the 5' RACE reads with MiXCR. This sample has around 580,000 distinct CDR3 sequences, with roughly 48% found just once. The sample comprised blood. Receptors were obtained from an elderly man in good health.

The V and J genes are TRBV7-2 and TRBJ2-3; D is undetermined. The germline CDR1 and CDR2 sequences are SGHTA and FQGNSA. CDR3 size: 16 residues. The V end lost 4 bases, the J end lost 6 bases, and 20 bases lay between the germline ends. The CDR3, as DNA: TGTGCCAGCAGCTGGGCTCCCCCTCCGGGCTCGGATACGCAGTATTTT. It translates to CASSWAPPPGSDTQYF.

The chain has TRBV5-1 and TRBJ1-4; no clear D. The germline gives CDR1 SGHRS, CDR2 YFSETQ. Trimming cost V 4 bases and J 0 bases, with 13 bases left between them. This CDR3 comprises 16 residues. CDR3 coding DNA: TGCGCCAGCAGCCCGAGGAGGGCTACAACTAATGAAAAACTGTTTTTT. It is translated as CASSPRRATTNEKLFF.

This clonotype was recorded a few times. The chain couples TRBV7-9 to TRBJ1-1; no firm D call. The germline V gene has CDR1 SEHNR and CDR2 FQNEAQ (reference sequence). The CDR3 extends over 15 amino acids. Trimming stripped 5 bases from V and 3 bases from J, with 16 bases between. CDR3 nucleotides: TGTGCCAGCAGCCCTTCAAACTGGCCGGACACTGAAGCTTTCTTT. Protein product: CASSPSNWPDTEAFF.

The chain couples TRBV20-1 to TRBJ2-7; D is perhaps TRBD2 (5 bases). CDR1 and CDR2 from the germline V gene are DFQATT and SNEGSKA (reference sequence). The CDR3 length is 11 residues. V dropped 8 bases and J dropped 5 bases, with 13 bases sitting between them. The CDR3 DNA reads TGCAGTACCCCACTAGGCGACGAGCAGTACTTC. Translation gives CSTPLGDEQYF.

The chain recombines TRBV11-1 with TRBJ2-7, with 7 bases that match TRBD1. Germline-derived CDR1 and CDR2 are SGHAT and FQDESV (reference sequence). CDR3 length equals 14 residues. With V trimmed by 4 bases and J by 3 bases, 6 bases remained unmatched. The CDR3 nucleotides read TGTGCCAGCAGCTGGACCCGGGACAGCTACGAGCAGTACTTC. As protein: CASSWTRDSYEQYF.

This clonotype was observed a few times. The chain joins TRBV9 to TRBJ2-1, with TRBD2 identical over 9 bases. Germline trimming cut 0 bases from V and 7 bases from J; bases unmatched to any gene: 11. Germline CDR1 is SGDLS and CDR2 is YYNGEE. This CDR3 is 17 amino acids long. This CDR3 is CASSVERVAGVMNEQFF. The CDR3 DNA is TGTGCCAGCAGCGTAGAAAGGGTAGCGGGGGTGATGAATGAGCAGTTCTTC. Filled out from reference TRBV9 and TRBJ2-1, the complete variable domain reads DSGVTQTPKHLITATGQRVTLRCSPRSGDLSVYWYQQSLDQGLQFLIQYYNGEERAKGNILERFSAQQFPDLHSELNLSSLELGDSALYFCASSVERVAGVMNEQFFGPGTRLTVL.

This chain joins TRBV7-2 and TRBJ2-3; 7 nucleotides agree with TRBD2. Germline assignment: CDR1 SGHTA and CDR2 FQGNSA. J was trimmed by 6 bases and V by 1 base; bases with no gene match: 10. The CDR3 consists of 16 residues. This CDR3 reads CASSLVRGTSADTQYF. As DNA, the CDR3 is TGTGCCAGCAGCTTAGTGCGGGGGACCTCCGCTGATACGCAGTATTTT.

This clonotype was detected a few times. This chain connects TRBV7-2 to TRBJ2-1; 7 nucleotides line up with TRBD2. The V and J ends lost 8 bases and 0 bases, in that order; junction bases with no gene match: 4. The CDR3 runs 14 residues. Germline V gene sequence: CDR1 SGHTA, CDR2 FQGNSA. CDR3 sequence reads: CASRSGPSYNEQFF. The CDR3 DNA reads as TGTGCCAGCCGTAGCGGGCCCTCCTACAATGAGCAGTTCTTC. Filled out from reference TRBV7-2 and TRBJ2-1, the complete variable domain reads GAGVSQSPSNKVTEKGKDVELRCDPISGHTALYWYRQSLGQGLEFLIYFQGNSAPDKSGLPSDRFSAERTGGSVSTLTIQRTQQEDSAVYLCASRSGPSYNEQFFGPGTRLTVL.

CDR3 nucleotides: TGTGCCAGCAGCTTATTGGGACAGGGTGCAACTAATGAAAAACTGTTTTTT. It encodes CASSLLGQGATNEKLFF. The chain has TRBV7-9 and TRBJ1-4, with 9 bases identical to TRBD1. From germline, CDR1 is SEHNR and CDR2 FQNEAQ (reference sequence). CDR3 length: 17 amino acids. V trimming: 2 bases; J trimming: 0 bases; junction bases outside the gene matches: 4.

V gene TRBV10-3 combines with J gene TRBJ1-2; no definite D call. CDR1 is ENHRY, CDR2 SYGVKD, per germline. There are 12 residues in the CDR3. V shed 2 bases and J shed 9 bases, with 10 bases lying between them. This chain's CDR3 is CAISEPGTRYTF. The CDR3 DNA sequence: TGTGCCATCAGTGAGCCAGGAACCCGCTACACCTTC.

The V and J genes are TRBV5-1 and TRBJ1-3; no definite D call. The CDR3 loop spans 14 amino acids. From germline, CDR1 is SGHRS and CDR2 YFSETQ. Trimming took 0 bases from V and 4 from J, leaving 8 bases between them. The CDR3 DNA sequence: TGCGCCAGCAGCTTGGAAGGGCTCGGAAACACCATATATTTT. This translates into CASSLEGLGNTIYF.

The sample holds a few counts of this clonotype. The rearrangement joins TRBV20-1 to TRBJ2-5, with 10 bases aligning to TRBD2. Germline CDR1 reads DFQATT; CDR2 reads SNEGSKA (reference sequence). V lost 0 bases to trimming and J lost 2 bases; unmatched junction nucleotides: 3. There are 15 residues in the CDR3. The CDR3 DNA is TGCAGTGCTAGAGACGGGACTAGCGCTCAAGAGACCCAGTACTTC. It is translated as CSARDGTSAQETQYF.

This clonotype has only a few counts. The chain uses TRBV27 and TRBJ1-2, with a tentative D call TRBD1 (5 bases). V was pared by 8 bases and J by 1 base, with 20 bases between. The CDR3 is made up of 16 amino acids. Germline V gives CDR1 MNHEY, CDR2 SMNVEV (reference sequence). The CDR3 is CASGKAGAAVNYGYTF. CDR3 nucleotide sequence: TGTGCCAGCGGTAAAGCCGGGGCAGCCGTTAACTATGGCTACACCTTC.

The gene calls are TRBV21-1 and TRBJ2-3; the table's D call of TRBD1 was not tested on the DNA. TRBV21-1 corresponds to a pseudogene. The CDR3 is made up of 16 amino acids. CDR3 nucleotide sequence: TGTGCCAGCAGCAAAGTTGGGGCTCTACACACAGATACGCAGTATTTT. Its translation: CASSKVGALHTDTQYF.

This clonotype showed up just once. The chain employs TRBV20-1 and TRBJ2-1, with a weak D call TRBD2 (6 bases). The CDR3 contains 15 residues. Germline CDR1 reads DFQATT; CDR2 reads SNEGSKA (reference sequence). V dropped 3 bases and J dropped 0 bases, with 12 bases sitting between them. Here the CDR3 reads CSARSGRSSYNEQFF. The CDR3 DNA follows: TGCAGTGCTAGGAGCGGGCGCAGCTCCTACAATGAGCAGTTCTTC.

This chain uses TRBV7-8 with TRBJ2-4; D might be TRBD1 (6 bases). This CDR3 has 16 residues. CDR1 and CDR2 from the germline V gene are SGHVS and FQNEAQ. Trimming took off 1 base at V and 1 base at J, with 11 bases between the two ends. CDR3 sequence (DNA): TGTGCCAGCAGCTTAGGGACAGTCTTGGCCAAAAACATTCAGTACTTC. Protein product: CASSLGTVLAKNIQYF.

CDR3 sequence (DNA): TGCGCCAGCAGCCAAGATCCGGGGGGTTTGGGTGAAAAACTGTTTTTT. Encoded protein: CASSQDPGGLGEKLFF. V is TRBV4-3 and J is TRBJ1-4; TRBD1 might be the D (5 bases). Germline CDR1 reads LGHNA; CDR2 reads YSLEER. This CDR3 contains 16 residues. Trimming cost V 0 bases and J 7 bases, with 15 bases left between them.

This rearrangement joins TRBV7-2 to TRBJ2-7; 13 nucleotides align to TRBD2. Trimming at V came to 0 bases and at J to 0 bases, leaving 5 bases not matched to a gene. The germline V gene has CDR1 SGHTA and CDR2 FQGNSA. The CDR3 extends over 18 amino acids. This CDR3 is CASSLAFRLAGGSYEQYF. CDR3 sequence (DNA): TGTGCCAGCAGCTTAGCGTTTCGACTAGCGGGAGGCTCCTACGAGCAGTACTTC.

V usage is TRBV7-2 and J usage is TRBJ1-4; D might be TRBD1 (5 bases). Germline V lookup: CDR1 SGHTA, CDR2 FQGNSA. The CDR3 is 14 amino acids. V was cut by 2 bases and J by 7 bases, with 11 bases left in between. CDR3 sequence (DNA): TGTGCCAGCAGCTTACGTCGAGGGACTGAAAAACTGTTTTTT. This sequence encodes CASSLRRGTEKLFF.

The chain uses TRBV9 and TRBJ2-3; D not certain. V shed 0 bases and J shed 5 bases, with 4 bases lying between them. Per the germline V gene, CDR1 is SGDLS and CDR2 is YYNGEE. This CDR3 is built from 12 residues. The CDR3, as DNA: TGTGCCAGCAGCGTAGAGGGAGATACGCAGTATTTT. It translates to CASSVEGDTQYF.

The chain carries TRBV7-2 and TRBJ2-1, with 10 nucleotides matching TRBD2. The CDR3 is made up of 15 amino acids. Germline lookup yields CDR1 SGHTA and CDR2 FQGNSA. V trimming: 3 bases; J trimming: 5 bases; junction bases outside the gene matches: 4. CDR3 nucleotide sequence: TGTGCCAGCAGCTTTGTAGCGGGGGGAAACAATGAGCAGTTCTTC. This encodes CASSFVAGGNNEQFF.

The table lists this clonotype with a few counts. The CDR3 DNA sequence: TGTGCCAGCAGTTTGGGACAGCGCTACGAGCAGTACTTC. This codes for CASSLGQRYEQYF. The chain uses TRBV28 and TRBJ2-7; 7 nucleotides align to TRBD1. The germline gives CDR1 MDHEN, CDR2 SYDVKM. The CDR3 loop spans 13 amino acids. Unmatched junction bases numbered 2, after V lost 3 bases and J lost 3 bases.

In the case of this clonotype: One end of the junction fails to match germline, which may point to a read error. J is TRBJ1-6 and V is TRBV3-1; D unresolved. Germline V gene lookup returns CDR1 LGHDT and CDR2 YNNKEL (reference sequence). The CDR3 extends over 15 amino acids. The CDR3 region has the DNA TGTGCCAGCAGCCCCGTAAGCTCCTATAATTCACTCCTCCACTTT. It specifies CASSPVSSYNSLLHF.